This T cell receptor (beta chain) was obtained from a study of cytomegalovirus exposure and HLA in healthy donors. Study-level information: In a later analysis, the roughly 120 validation repertoires were reported to have used the same platform as the approximately 700 first-cohort repertoires.

This CDR3 spans 15 amino acids. With 4 bases removed from V and 5 bases from J, the gap between germline ends came to 18 bases. Germline V gene data show CDR1 as SGHRS and CDR2 as YFSETQ. TCRdb's table, derived via immunoSEQ multiplex PCR, lists solely in-frame clones and lacks some. The sample has about 78,000 clones; 90% to 96% are singletons. The sequencing input was PBMCs. The chain joins TRBV5-1 to TRBJ2-5; unclear D gene. The TCR comes from a man aged 18-30 years in good health and CMV-seropositive. CDR3 coding DNA: TGCGCCAGCAGCCTGGACCATTCTAGTAAGGAGACCCAGTACTTC. As protein: CASSLDHSSKETQYF.